This entry lists 8 T cell receptor beta chains sequenced from one sample in a study of tumor-infiltrating lymphocytes in primary liver carcinoma. A primer in the constant region served to generate TCR beta cDNA from approximately 450 ng of total RNA. Slightly modified ARM-PCR with three nested multiplex PCR rounds yielded TCR beta libraries. Each of the first two PCR rounds ran approximately 9 cycles with TRBV1-TRBV30 forward and C-beta reverse primers. Via MiXCR, TCRdb re-called the multiplex PCR reads, giving one row per CDR3 protein. The sample holds 250,000 to 400,000 distinct CDR3 sequences, about 60% seen once. Germline DNA was extracted too, while blood RNA derived from unsorted whole blood. Sample: peripheral blood. The source is a middle-aged man with primary liver carcinoma and hepatitis B virus infection.

Notes on this clonotype: Being one base from a much bigger clone, this may be a read error. The rearrangement uses TRBV29-1 and TRBJ2-7; D uncertain. The germline V gene encodes CDR1 SQVTM and CDR2 ANQGSEA. The CDR3 has 11 residues. V was cut by 6 bases and J by 5 bases, with 11 bases left in between. The CDR3 sequence is CSVLVAHEQYF. The DNA for the CDR3 is TGCAGCGTGCTGGTAGCCCACGAGCAGTACTTC.

Concerning this clonotype itself: This may be a read error, as it is one base from a much larger clone. The V and J genes are TRBV29-1 and TRBJ1-5; TRBD1 agrees at 10 bases. Germline V gene data show CDR1 as SQVTM and CDR2 as ANQGSEA. The CDR3 is made up of 14 amino acids. The CDR3 DNA reads TGCAGCGTTGGGGGGGACAGGGGTAATCAGTCCCAGCATTTT. This encodes CSVGGDRGNQSQHF.

For this clonotype: This sequence may be a read error, since a much larger clone differs from it by one base. V usage is TRBV29-1 and J usage is TRBJ1-1, with 11 bases fitting TRBD1. The CDR3 spans 15 residues. Germline V gives CDR1 SQVTM, CDR2 ANQGSEA. CDR3 in amino acids: CSVGDRGNWRSEAYF. CDR3 bases: TGCAGCGTTGGGGACAGGGGGAATTGGAGGAGTGAAGCTTACTTT. Combining the CDR3 with reference TRBV29-1 and TRBJ1-1 gives the whole variable domain SAVISQKPSRDICQRGTSLTIQCQVDSQVTMMFWYRQQPGQSLTLIATANQGSEATYESGFVIDKFPISRPNLTFSTLTVSNMSPEDSSIYLCSVGDRGNWRSEAYFGQGTRLTVV.

As to this clonotype: The junction and the germline gene differ at one end; a read error may be behind it. This sequence joins TRBV11-2 and TRBJ2-2, with TRBD2 matching over 8 bases. Per the germline V gene, CDR1 is SGHAT and CDR2 is FQNNGV. The CDR3 is 15 residues long. CDR3 sequence reads: CASSSLAGGTGEQFF. CDR3 DNA: TGTGCCAGCAGCTCCCTGGCGGGGGGCACCGGGGAGCAGTTTTTT.

As for this clonotype: Possible read error: a much larger clone is one base away. This chain joins TRBV6-1 and TRBJ1-2, with a possible D match to TRBD1 (6 bases). Trimming cost V 5 bases and J 8 bases, with 21 bases left between them. The CDR3 has 15 residues. Germline lookup yields CDR1 MNHNS and CDR2 SASEGT. The CDR3 reads CASSPLQGRSEGYTF. The CDR3 nucleotides read TGTGCCAGCAGTCCATTACAGGGCAGGTCGGAAGGCTACACCTTC.

This chain joins TRBV9 and TRBJ2-1; tentative D call: TRBD1 (6 bases). V was clipped by 3 bases and J by 7 bases, with 14 bases between them. The CDR3 extends over 14 amino acids. The V gene's germline CDR1 is SGDLS and CDR2 YYNGEE. For the CDR3, the DNA is TGTGCCAGCAGCGAAGTCTTCACAGGGAATGAGCAGTTCTTC. Translation: CASSEVFTGNEQFF.

Concerning this clonotype itself: Germline and junction disagree at one end, which may indicate a read error. The chain carries TRBV5-1 and TRBJ2-1; TRBD2 might be the D (6 bases). Germline loops: CDR1 SGHRS, CDR2 YFSETQ. CDR3 length equals 13 residues. The CDR3 spells CVSRDRESGEQFF. The CDR3 DNA is TGCGTCAGCAGGGACCGGGAGTCCGGTGAGCAATTCTTC.

Note on this clonotype: A read error is possible here, since a much larger clone lies one base away. This chain links TRBV7-9 with TRBJ1-6; TRBD1 agrees at 9 bases. Germline V gene sequence: CDR1 SEHNR, CDR2 FQNEAQ (reference sequence). V dropped 7 bases and J dropped 7; count of bases not matched to a gene: 11. CDR3 length equals 16 residues. CDR3 DNA: TGTGCCAGCACCCCCCGGTGTGGACAGGGGAATTCACCCCTCCACTTT. Translation: CASTPRCGQGNSPLHF.